Listed below are T cell receptor beta chains from one sample, sequenced in a study of T cells after yellow fever vaccination. TCRdb re-derived calls from the 5' RACE reads in MiXCR, one entry per CDR3 protein. The sample yields 300,000 to 350,000 distinct CDR3 sequences, 3.5% to 4.5% seen once. Sequenced here: PBMCs, sampled 15 days after the yellow fever booster vaccination. The receptors were gathered from a man between 18 and 29 years old who received the YFV17D yellow fever vaccine. The CDR3 runs from the conserved cysteine through the conserved F or W. D genes are given only for firm matches. Clone size is shown for a subset of rows, as once, few, many or a class of expanded clone.

abundance: many
v_gene: TRBV29-1
j_gene: TRBJ2-1
d_gene: TRBD2
CDR3aa: CSAGTSGGHSYNEQFF
CDR3nt: TGCAGCGCTGGGACTAGCGGGGGCCATTCCTACAATGAGCAGTTCTTC

abundance: many
v_gene: TRBV7-9
j_gene: TRBJ1-2
d_gene: -
CDR3aa: CASSPRRQSNTGYYGYTF
CDR3nt: TGTGCCAGCAGTCCCCGAAGACAGTCCAATACGGGATACTATGGCTACACCTTC

abundance: -
v_gene: TRBV11-1
j_gene: TRBJ1-2
d_gene: -
CDR3aa: CASSPKGGDYGYTF
CDR3nt: TGTGCCAGCAGCCCGAAGGGAGGGGACTACGGCTACACCTTC

abundance: few
v_gene: TRBV3-1
j_gene: TRBJ1-5
d_gene: -
CDR3aa: CASSQFVQRNQPQHF
CDR3nt: TGTGCCAGCAGCCAATTTGTACAGCGCAATCAGCCCCAGCATTTT

abundance: many
v_gene: TRBV15
j_gene: TRBJ1-1
d_gene: TRBD1
CDR3aa: CATSRGLGTGGENGEAFF
CDR3nt: TGTGCCACCAGCAGAGGCTTAGGGACAGGGGGGGAGAATGGTGAAGCTTTCTTT

abundance: many
v_gene: TRBV30
j_gene: TRBJ1-2
d_gene: -
CDR3aa: CAWSPQGFYGYTF
CDR3nt: TGTGCCTGGAGTCCCCAGGGATTTTACGGCTACACCTTC

abundance: -
v_gene: TRBV7-9
j_gene: TRBJ2-1
d_gene: TRBD1
CDR3aa: CASSRQGLSNNEQFF
CDR3nt: TGTGCCAGCAGCCGACAGGGGCTCTCAAACAATGAGCAGTTCTTC

abundance: many
v_gene: TRBV13
j_gene: TRBJ1-4
d_gene: -
CDR3aa: CASSSWGTSDEKLFF
CDR3nt: TGTGCCAGCAGCTCCTGGGGGACGTCAGATGAAAAACTGTTTTTT

abundance: many
v_gene: TRBV5-1
j_gene: TRBJ2-5
d_gene: -
CDR3aa: CASSLGQFQETQYF
CDR3nt: TGCGCCAGCAGCTTGGGGCAGTTCCAAGAGACCCAGTACTTC

abundance: many
v_gene: TRBV7-2
j_gene: TRBJ1-2
d_gene: TRBD1
CDR3aa: CASSLVPPVGQHYGYTF
CDR3nt: TGTGCCAGCAGCTTAGTCCCGCCCGTGGGACAGCACTATGGCTACACCTTC

abundance: -
v_gene: TRBV10-3
j_gene: TRBJ2-1
d_gene: TRBD1
CDR3aa: CAISDQQGDEQFF
CDR3nt: TGTGCCATCAGTGATCAACAGGGGGATGAGCAGTTCTTC